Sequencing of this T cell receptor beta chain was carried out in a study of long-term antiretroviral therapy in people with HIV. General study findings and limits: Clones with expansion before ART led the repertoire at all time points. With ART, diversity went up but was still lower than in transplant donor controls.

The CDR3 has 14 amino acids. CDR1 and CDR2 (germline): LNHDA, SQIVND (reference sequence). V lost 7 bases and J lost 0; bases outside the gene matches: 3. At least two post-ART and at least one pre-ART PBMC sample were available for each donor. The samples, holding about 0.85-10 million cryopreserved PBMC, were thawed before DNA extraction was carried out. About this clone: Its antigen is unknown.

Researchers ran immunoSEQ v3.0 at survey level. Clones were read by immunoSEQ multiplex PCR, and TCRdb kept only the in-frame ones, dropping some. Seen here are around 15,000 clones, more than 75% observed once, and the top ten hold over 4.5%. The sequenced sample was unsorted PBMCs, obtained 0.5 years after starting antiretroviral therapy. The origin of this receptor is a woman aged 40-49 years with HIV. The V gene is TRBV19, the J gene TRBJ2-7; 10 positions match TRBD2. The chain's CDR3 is CASTGTSASYEQYF. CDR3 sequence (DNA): TGTGCCAGTACCGGGACTAGCGCCTCCTACGAGCAGTACTTC.